One sample yielded the 3 T cell receptor beta chains listed below, sequenced in a study of OX40 agonist ivuxolimab in advanced cancers. Assay used: immunoSEQ multiplex PCR; TCRdb lists only in-frame clones, some missing. Here the sample spans some 130,000 clones, approximately 90% being singletons. The material was CD4+ or CD8+ T cells sorted from blood, obtained in a trial of the OX40 agonist ivuxolimab. The receptor set was obtained from an adult with an advanced solid tumor such as melanoma, head and neck, liver or kidney cancer.

V gene TRBV5-1 combines with J gene TRBJ1-5; TRBD1 might be the D (6 bases). Germline V gives CDR1 SGHRS, CDR2 YFSETQ. The CDR3 is made up of 16 amino acids. V lost 4 bases and J 4 bases, leaving 18 bases between the germline ends. The DNA for the CDR3 is TGCGCCAGCAGCCCGGACGCGGGGGCGCGGAATCAGCCCCAGCATTTT. Amino acids: CASSPDAGARNQPQHF.

CDR3 DNA sequence: TGTGCCAGCAGCCCCCCCCGGGGATGGGACACTGAAGCTTTCTTT. This codes for CASSPPRGWDTEAFF. The chain has TRBV9 and TRBJ1-1; D is unclear. Trimming removed 4 bases from V and 3 bases from J, with 16 bases in between. The CDR3 is 15 residues long. CDR1 is SGDLS, CDR2 YYNGEE, per germline. Full variable domain (outside the CDR3, taken from reference TRBV9 and TRBJ1-1): DSGVTQTPKHLITATGQRVTLRCSPRSGDLSVYWYQQSLDQGLQFLIQYYNGEERAKGNILERFSAQQFPDLHSELNLSSLELGDSALYFCASSPPRGWDTEAFFGQGTRLTVV.

The chain combines TRBV21-1 with TRBJ2-3; the D call of TRBD2 is as the table states it, not checked on the DNA. TRBV21-1 is listed as a pseudogene. The CDR3 spans 15 residues. DNA of the CDR3: TGTGCCAGCAGCAAATCGGCTGGAGGCACAGATACGCAGTATTTT. This translates into CASSKSAGGTDTQYF.